These T cell receptor beta chains were read from a single sample in a study of prognosis after radiotherapy for stage I lung cancer. TCRdb re-analysed the multiplex PCR reads in MiXCR, keeping a single row per CDR3 protein. The sample has around 14,000 distinct CDR3 sequences; 30% are singletons. The sequencing used PBMCs, collected before or after stereotactic body radiation therapy (not recorded which). Receptors were obtained from a donor aged 50 or older with non-small cell lung cancer. Each CDR3 is given with its conserved first and last residue. The order of the fields is clone size, V gene, D gene, J gene, CDR3 DNA, CDR3 protein. A D gene is named only where the DNA matches it firmly. For some rows the clone size is stated as once, few or many, or as a class when expanded; others skip it.

clone_size: NA; v_call: TRBV4-1; d_call: TRBD2; j_call: TRBJ2-5; cdr3_nt: TGCGCCAGCAGCACTAGCGGGAGGCAAGGGGAGACCCAGTACTTC; cdr3_aa: CASSTSGRQGETQYF
clone_size: medium-sized; v_call: TRBV3-1; d_call: NA; j_call: TRBJ2-3; cdr3_nt: TGTGCCAGCAGCCAAGAGGATACGCAGTATTTT; cdr3_aa: CASSQEDTQYF
clone_size: medium-sized; v_call: TRBV3-1; d_call: TRBD1; j_call: TRBJ1-2; cdr3_nt: TGTGCCAGCAGCCAAGACGGGACAGGTGGCTACACCTTC; cdr3_aa: CASSQDGTGGYTF
clone_size: many; v_call: TRBV5-6; d_call: NA; j_call: TRBJ2-7; cdr3_nt: TGTGCCAGCAGCCTGGCGATTGGGACAAGCTCCTACGAGCAGTACTTC; cdr3_aa: CASSLAIGTSSYEQYF
clone_size: NA; v_call: TRBV6-5; d_call: NA; j_call: TRBJ2-7; cdr3_nt: TGTGCCAGCAGTTACTCGCCCCGGGCCTACGAGCAGTACTTC; cdr3_aa: CASSYSPRAYEQYF
clone_size: NA; v_call: TRBV9; d_call: NA; j_call: TRBJ2-5; cdr3_nt: TGTACCAGCAGCGTAGAGAGTGGGATAGCGGAGACCCAGTACTTC; cdr3_aa: CTSSVESGIAETQYF
clone_size: many; v_call: TRBV4-1; d_call: NA; j_call: TRBJ2-2; cdr3_nt: TGCGCCAGCAGCCCCCACTACACGAACACCGGGGAGCTGTTTTTT; cdr3_aa: CASSPHYTNTGELFF
clone_size: many; v_call: TRBV29-1; d_call: NA; j_call: TRBJ1-1; cdr3_nt: TGCAGCGTTGTTGACCTGAACACTGAAGCTTTCTTT; cdr3_aa: CSVVDLNTEAFF
clone_size: many; v_call: TRBV10-2; d_call: TRBD1; j_call: TRBJ2-2; cdr3_nt: TGCGCCAGCCGTAGTGGACAGGACCACACCGGGGAGCTGTTTTTT; cdr3_aa: CASRSGQDHTGELFF
clone_size: many; v_call: TRBV7-9; d_call: TRBD1; j_call: TRBJ1-3; cdr3_nt: TGTGCCAGCAGCTTAGCGACGACAGGGAGTGGAAACACCATATATTTT; cdr3_aa: CASSLATTGSGNTIYF
clone_size: many; v_call: TRBV7-9; d_call: NA; j_call: TRBJ1-1; cdr3_nt: TGTGCCAGCAGCTTATTCGGAGTACAGGAGAACACTGAAGCTTTCTTT; cdr3_aa: CASSLFGVQENTEAFF
clone_size: many; v_call: TRBV7-9; d_call: NA; j_call: TRBJ2-3; cdr3_nt: TGTGCCAGCAGCCAGGAAAGCGAGTTCGCGCAGTATTTT; cdr3_aa: CASSQESEFAQYF
clone_size: medium-sized; v_call: TRBV28; d_call: TRBD1; j_call: TRBJ1-5; cdr3_nt: TGTGCCAGCAGTCCCGGGACAGGGCATCAGCCCCAGCATTTT; cdr3_aa: CASSPGTGHQPQHF
clone_size: many; v_call: TRBV19; d_call: TRBD1; j_call: TRBJ2-6; cdr3_nt: TGTGCCAGTAGTAACCGGGACAGGGGGCGCCTCTCTGGGGCCAACGTCCTGACTTTC; cdr3_aa: CASSNRDRGRLSGANVLTF
clone_size: many; v_call: TRBV20-1; d_call: TRBD2; j_call: TRBJ2-7; cdr3_nt: TGCAGTGCTAGACTGGGACTAGCGAACTCTTACGAGCAGTACTTC; cdr3_aa: CSARLGLANSYEQYF
clone_size: medium-sized; v_call: TRBV20-1; d_call: TRBD1; j_call: TRBJ1-5; cdr3_nt: TGCAGTGCTTCCGACAGGGGGCAGCCCCAGCATTTT; cdr3_aa: CSASDRGQPQHF
clone_size: medium-sized; v_call: TRBV2; d_call: NA; j_call: TRBJ1-2; cdr3_nt: TGTGCCAGCAGCCCAGACAGGAGTCGCGGCTACACCTTC; cdr3_aa: CASSPDRSRGYTF
clone_size: many; v_call: TRBV7-9; d_call: NA; j_call: TRBJ1-3; cdr3_nt: TGTGCCAGCAGCTTAGCTTGGGCTTTGTCCTCTGGAAACACCATATATTTT; cdr3_aa: CASSLAWALSSGNTIYF
clone_size: NA; v_call: TRBV11-2; d_call: NA; j_call: TRBJ2-1; cdr3_nt: TGTGCCAGCAGCTTAGGGGCTATAAACAATGAGCAGTTCTTC; cdr3_aa: CASSLGAINNEQFF
clone_size: medium-sized; v_call: TRBV5-1; d_call: NA; j_call: TRBJ2-2; cdr3_nt: TGCGCCAGCAGCTTGGGAGTGGCAGGGGAGCTGTTTTTT; cdr3_aa: CASSLGVAGELFF
clone_size: many; v_call: TRBV18; d_call: NA; j_call: TRBJ2-3; cdr3_nt: TGTGCCAGCTCCTTCGCGGGGACGAGCACAGATACGCAGTATTTT; cdr3_aa: CASSFAGTSTDTQYF
clone_size: many; v_call: TRBV5-6; d_call: TRBD1; j_call: TRBJ1-2; cdr3_nt: TGTGCCAGCAGCTCCGGACCGCAGGGGGCTGATGGCTACACCTTC; cdr3_aa: CASSSGPQGADGYTF
clone_size: NA; v_call: TRBV25-1; d_call: NA; j_call: TRBJ2-3; cdr3_nt: TGTGCCAGCTTTGAGGCAGACCCAGATACGCAGTATTTT; cdr3_aa: CASFEADPDTQYF
clone_size: many; v_call: TRBV4-1; d_call: TRBD2; j_call: TRBJ2-5; cdr3_nt: TGCGCCAGCAGCCCGGGGGGAGCGGGGGGTAATTCGAAGACCCAGTACTTC; cdr3_aa: CASSPGGAGGNSKTQYF
clone_size: NA; v_call: TRBV19; d_call: NA; j_call: TRBJ2-5; cdr3_nt: TGTGCCAGTAGTATCTCATGGAAGAGGGAGACCCAGTACTTC; cdr3_aa: CASSISWKRETQYF
clone_size: medium-sized; v_call: TRBV27; d_call: TRBD1; j_call: TRBJ2-1; cdr3_nt: TGTGCCAGCTGGAGAGGGGACAGGGGGCTCAATGAGCAGTTCTTC; cdr3_aa: CASWRGDRGLNEQFF
clone_size: NA; v_call: TRBV11-3; d_call: NA; j_call: TRBJ2-2; cdr3_nt: TGTGCCAGCAGTCTAAGAGCGGACACCGGGGAGCTGTTTTTT; cdr3_aa: CASSLRADTGELFF
clone_size: many; v_call: TRBV29-1; d_call: TRBD1; j_call: TRBJ1-2; cdr3_nt: TGCAGCGTTGAAACCCTGACAGGGGTAGGTGGTGGCTACACCTTC; cdr3_aa: CSVETLTGVGGGYTF
clone_size: NA; v_call: TRBV27; d_call: TRBD1; j_call: TRBJ1-2; cdr3_nt: TGTGTCAGCAGCAACAACCGGGACAGCGTCTACACCTTC; cdr3_aa: CVSSNNRDSVYTF
clone_size: few; v_call: TRBV6-1; d_call: NA; j_call: TRBJ2-7; cdr3_nt: TGTGCCAGCAGCGACCGGGGCAGGGAAGACGGGCAGTACTTC; cdr3_aa: CASSDRGREDGQYF
clone_size: medium-sized; v_call: TRBV6-9; d_call: NA; j_call: TRBJ1-6; cdr3_nt: TGTGCCACCCGCTCCGGACCGCGAGCCTCACCCCTCCACTTT; cdr3_aa: CATRSGPRASPLHF
clone_size: medium-sized; v_call: TRBV28; d_call: TRBD1; j_call: TRBJ1-2; cdr3_nt: TGTGCCAGCAATGGACAGGGCCTCTATGGCTACACCTTC; cdr3_aa: CASNGQGLYGYTF
clone_size: many; v_call: TRBV18; d_call: NA; j_call: TRBJ1-1; cdr3_nt: TGTGCCAGCTCACCACGTCTGGACAACACTGAAGCTTTCTTT; cdr3_aa: CASSPRLDNTEAFF
clone_size: NA; v_call: TRBV20-1; d_call: NA; j_call: TRBJ2-7; cdr3_nt: TGCAGTGCTAGACCGACAGGTCCGGGGATGGAGCAGTACTTC; cdr3_aa: CSARPTGPGMEQYF
clone_size: many; v_call: TRBV20-1; d_call: TRBD1; j_call: TRBJ1-5; cdr3_nt: TGCAGTGCTATTTCGGGACAGGGGTTCAATCAGCCCCAGCATTTT; cdr3_aa: CSAISGQGFNQPQHF
clone_size: medium-sized; v_call: TRBV6-1; d_call: TRBD1; j_call: TRBJ2-3; cdr3_nt: TGTGCCAGCAGTGAAGACGGCAGGGGGTTATCTAGCTTTGAGTTCACAGATACGCAGTATTTT; cdr3_aa: CASSEDGRGLSSFEFTDTQYF
clone_size: medium-sized; v_call: TRBV28; d_call: TRBD1; j_call: TRBJ1-6; cdr3_nt: TGTGCCAGCAGTTTACTACAGGGGGGCTCCTATAATTCACCCCTCCACTTT; cdr3_aa: CASSLLQGGSYNSPLHF
clone_size: many; v_call: TRBV27; d_call: TRBD2; j_call: TRBJ2-3; cdr3_nt: TGTGCCAGCAGTCCTCGGACTAGCAGCTACACAGATACGCAGTATTTT; cdr3_aa: CASSPRTSSYTDTQYF
clone_size: medium-sized; v_call: TRBV28; d_call: NA; j_call: TRBJ1-5; cdr3_nt: TGTGCCAGCAGTTCGCAGGGGTACGGGGGTCAGCCCCAGCATTTT; cdr3_aa: CASSSQGYGGQPQHF
clone_size: many; v_call: TRBV19; d_call: NA; j_call: TRBJ2-5; cdr3_nt: TGTGCCAGTAGTACCCAGGGTGCGGGAAAAGAGACCCAGTACTTC; cdr3_aa: CASSTQGAGKETQYF
clone_size: many; v_call: TRBV6-1; d_call: NA; j_call: TRBJ2-7; cdr3_nt: TGTGCCAGCAGACGGGACCGAGACCCCTACGAGCAGTACTTC; cdr3_aa: CASRRDRDPYEQYF
clone_size: many; v_call: TRBV4-1; d_call: NA; j_call: TRBJ2-5; cdr3_nt: TGCGCCAGCAGCCAAGTTGCCAGGGGCCCACAAGAGACCCAGTACTTC; cdr3_aa: CASSQVARGPQETQYF
clone_size: many; v_call: TRBV20-1; d_call: NA; j_call: TRBJ2-5; cdr3_nt: TGCAGTGCTAGAGGCTTAGGGGTGGAGACCCAGTACTTC; cdr3_aa: CSARGLGVETQYF
clone_size: many; v_call: TRBV27; d_call: NA; j_call: TRBJ2-1; cdr3_nt: TGTGCCAGCAGTTTAAACAGCCGCGACAATGAGCAGTTCTTC; cdr3_aa: CASSLNSRDNEQFF
clone_size: medium-sized; v_call: TRBV28; d_call: TRBD1; j_call: TRBJ1-4; cdr3_nt: TGTGCCAGCAGTTTCCTCGATGGACAGGGCTATACTGAAAAACTGTTTTTT; cdr3_aa: CASSFLDGQGYTEKLFF
clone_size: many; v_call: TRBV7-7; d_call: TRBD2; j_call: TRBJ2-1; cdr3_nt: TGTGCTAGCAGCTCTGGGACTACCGCTTACAATGAGCAGTTCTTC; cdr3_aa: CASSSGTTAYNEQFF
clone_size: many; v_call: TRBV29-1; d_call: NA; j_call: TRBJ2-7; cdr3_nt: TGCAGCGTTGTAAGAGGAGGGGAGCAGTACTTC; cdr3_aa: CSVVRGGEQYF
clone_size: many; v_call: TRBV28; d_call: TRBD2; j_call: TRBJ2-5; cdr3_nt: TGTGCCAGCAGCCGGACTAGCGGGAGGGATGGGGAGACCCAGTACTTC; cdr3_aa: CASSRTSGRDGETQYF
clone_size: many; v_call: TRBV5-8; d_call: NA; j_call: TRBJ1-4; cdr3_nt: TGTGCCAGCAGCTTGAGGGATTATCCCTCCCGGGAAAAACTGTTTTTT; cdr3_aa: CASSLRDYPSREKLFF
clone_size: many; v_call: TRBV12-3/TRBV12-4; d_call: NA; j_call: TRBJ1-5; cdr3_nt: TGTGCCAGCAGTCAGAGGACTGGACGGGATCAGCCCCAGCATTTT; cdr3_aa: CASSQRTGRDQPQHF
clone_size: many; v_call: TRBV5-5; d_call: TRBD2; j_call: TRBJ2-5; cdr3_nt: TGTGCCAGCAGCTTGGGAACTAGCGGAAACCAAGAGACCCAGTACTTC; cdr3_aa: CASSLGTSGNQETQYF
clone_size: many; v_call: TRBV4-1; d_call: NA; j_call: TRBJ2-1; cdr3_nt: TGCGCCAGCAGCCAACGGGTTTACCCCCTCTACAATGAGCAGTTCTTC; cdr3_aa: CASSQRVYPLYNEQFF
clone_size: many; v_call: TRBV28; d_call: TRBD2; j_call: TRBJ2-5; cdr3_nt: TGTGCCAGCAGCTTCCCGGGACTAGCGGGAGGAGAGACCCAGTACTTC; cdr3_aa: CASSFPGLAGGETQYF